This T cell receptor beta chain is drawn from a study of blood T cell repertoires in COVID-19 (dated by TCRdb to the early 2020s). Looking at the study overall: Collaborator samples came from the United States, Italy and Spain and covered acute and convalescent phases of COVID-19. Samples were obtained from the ongoing ImmuneRACE study (first 160 participants) and from 1,254 subjects provided by 6 global collaborators. The dataset comprised deeply sampled blood TCRbeta repertoires from subjects exposed to, actively infected with, or recovered from COVID-19. Where HLA class I and class II types were available, the types were taken from metadata supplied by the sample provider, not from assay-based typing. The prospective study material was composed of cDNA or gDNA derived from T cells, B-cell-depleted T cells, or PBMCs. A de-identified subject ID, COVID-19 status, age in years and sex were almost always included in the sample metadata. The repertoires were released in a freely available public database intended as a resource for research on the immune response to SARS-CoV-2.

A second Seattle source provided samples from volunteer blood donors who had recovered from COVID-19. Whole blood was collected in K2EDTA tubes by collaborating institutions according to the institutions' own protocols. Collaborator samples were shipped for TCRbeta analysis as frozen whole blood, isolated PBMCs, or DNA extracted from either sample type. To note about this clone: Its binding antigen is unknown. The record has no base qualities; no much larger clone is one base away.

The immunoSEQ Assay, a bias-controlled multiplex PCR, was used to amplify TCRbeta CDR3 regions from genomic DNA. The source study handled its data this way. Nucleated cell counts per sample were estimated from amplification of reference gene primers within the assay. Sequence reads were collapsed and filtered to measure the absolute abundance of every unique TCRbeta CDR3 rearrangement. Productive Simpson clonality was computed per sample as the square root of Simpson's diversity index over productive rearrangements. TCRdb holds this immuneACCESS table with in-frame rearrangements only. Some clones are missing; in checked studies, unresolved V genes explain under half, and the rest has no known cause. For V, J and clone size, that table is used; D and trimming come from the DNA. This sample is represented by more than 300,000 clones; roughly nine tenths of them were singletons. The top ten constitute 6.4% of the sample.

V is reduced by 3 bases and J by 0 bases, leaving a spacing of 5 bases between them. The CDR3 has 13 amino acids, counting the end cysteine and phenylalanine. The read is trimmed to its CDR3 DNA, 39 bases read in frame from base 1. The CDR1 and CDR2 encoded by the germline V gene are SNHLY and FYNNEI. Results and caveats for the whole study, not just this receptor: The amount of clinical and demographic metadata varied by source and participant and was provided uncurated.

This TCR came from a man between 18 and 29 years old who had recovered from COVID-19. The receptor chain draws on TRBV2 and TRBJ1-1; confidence is insufficient to name the D gene. The source material was peripheral blood. The DNA reads TGTGCCAGCAGTGATCGGTTGAACACTGAAGCTTTCTTT. This yields the protein CASSDRLNTEAFF.